The sequence of this TCR beta chain was determined in a study of blood T cell repertoires in COVID-19. The wider study: The United States, Italy and Spain were the sources of the acute and convalescent COVID-19 samples. The cDNA or gDNA used as material had been derived from T cells, B-cell-depleted T cells, or PBMCs.

In the authors' workflow: Quantification of nucleated cells was approximated via reference gene primer amplification. TCRdb keeps only in-frame clones here, not all; method: immunoSEQ multiplex PCR. V and J calls and clone size are copied from that table; D and trimming were computed from the DNA. The sample holds 100,000 to 150,000 clones, more than 65% seen once. This TCR derives from a woman in her 70s with acute or convalescent COVID-19. Sequenced sample: peripheral blood.

The CDR3: CASSYSSTTGEDTQYF. The CDR3, as DNA: TGTGCCAGCAGTTACTCGAGTACTACAGGGGAAGATACGCAGTATTTT. J is TRBJ2-3 and V is TRBV6-5, with 7 bases fitting TRBD1. V dropped 0 bases and J dropped 5; count of bases not matched to a gene: 8. The CDR3 has 16 amino acids. Per germline, CDR1 MNHEY and CDR2 SVGAGI.